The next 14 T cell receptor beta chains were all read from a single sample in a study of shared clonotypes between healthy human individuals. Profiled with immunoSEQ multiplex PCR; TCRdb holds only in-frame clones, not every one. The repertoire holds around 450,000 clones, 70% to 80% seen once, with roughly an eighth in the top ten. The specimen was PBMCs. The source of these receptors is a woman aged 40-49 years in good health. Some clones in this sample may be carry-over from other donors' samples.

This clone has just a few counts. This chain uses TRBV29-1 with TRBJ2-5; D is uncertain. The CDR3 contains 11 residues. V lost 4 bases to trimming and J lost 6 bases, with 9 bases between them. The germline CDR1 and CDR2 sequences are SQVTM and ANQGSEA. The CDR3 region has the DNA TGCAGCGTTGTTGGGATGAAGACCCAGTACTTC. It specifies CSVVGMKTQYF.

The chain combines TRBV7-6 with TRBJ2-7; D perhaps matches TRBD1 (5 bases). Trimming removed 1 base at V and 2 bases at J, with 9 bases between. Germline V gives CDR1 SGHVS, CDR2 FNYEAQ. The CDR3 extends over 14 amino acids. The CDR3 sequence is CASSLVGHPYEQYF. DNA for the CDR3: TGTGCCAGCAGCTTAGTCGGACATCCCTACGAGCAGTACTTC.

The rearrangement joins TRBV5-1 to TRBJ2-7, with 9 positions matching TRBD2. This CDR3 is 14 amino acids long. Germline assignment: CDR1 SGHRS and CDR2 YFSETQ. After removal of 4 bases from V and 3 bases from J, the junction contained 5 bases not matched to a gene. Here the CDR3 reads CASSPPSGNYEQYF. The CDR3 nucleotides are TGCGCCAGCAGCCCACCTAGCGGGAACTACGAGCAGTACTTC.

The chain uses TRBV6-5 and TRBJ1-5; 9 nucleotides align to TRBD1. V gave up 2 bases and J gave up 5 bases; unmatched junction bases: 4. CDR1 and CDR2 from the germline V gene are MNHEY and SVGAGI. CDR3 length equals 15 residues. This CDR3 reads CASSYTGGPDQPQHF. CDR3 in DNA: TGTGCCAGCAGTTACACAGGGGGCCCCGATCAGCCCCAGCATTTT.

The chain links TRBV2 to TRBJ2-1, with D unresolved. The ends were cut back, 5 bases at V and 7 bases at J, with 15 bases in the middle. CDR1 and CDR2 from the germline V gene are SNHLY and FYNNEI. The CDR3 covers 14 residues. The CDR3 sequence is CASSRGNSRNEQFF. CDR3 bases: TGTGCCAGCAGTCGTGGGAATTCACGGAATGAGCAGTTCTTC.

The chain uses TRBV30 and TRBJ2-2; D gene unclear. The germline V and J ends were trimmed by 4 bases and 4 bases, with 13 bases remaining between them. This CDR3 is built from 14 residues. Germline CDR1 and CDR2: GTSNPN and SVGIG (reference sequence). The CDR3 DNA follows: TGTGCCTGGAAGGATTGGAGAAGCACCGGGGAGCTGTTTTTT. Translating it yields CAWKDWRSTGELFF.

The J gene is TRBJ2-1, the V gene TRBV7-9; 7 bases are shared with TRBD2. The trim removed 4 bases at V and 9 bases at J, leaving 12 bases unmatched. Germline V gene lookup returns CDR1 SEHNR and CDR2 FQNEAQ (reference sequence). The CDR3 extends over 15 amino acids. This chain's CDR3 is CASSSGLGVISEQFF. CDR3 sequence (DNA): TGTGCCAGCAGCTCAGGACTAGGTGTTATCAGTGAGCAGTTCTTC.

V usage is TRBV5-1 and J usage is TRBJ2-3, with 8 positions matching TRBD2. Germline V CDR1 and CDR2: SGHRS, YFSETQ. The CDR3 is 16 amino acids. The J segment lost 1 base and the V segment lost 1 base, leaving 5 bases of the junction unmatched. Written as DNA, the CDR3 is TGCGCCAGCAGCTTGCCAGCGGGAGACGGCACAGATACGCAGTATTTT. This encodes CASSLPAGDGTDTQYF.

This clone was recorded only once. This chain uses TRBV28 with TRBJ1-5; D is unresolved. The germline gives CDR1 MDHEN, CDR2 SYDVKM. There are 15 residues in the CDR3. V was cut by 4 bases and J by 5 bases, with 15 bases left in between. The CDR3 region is CASSSPTGWDQPQHF. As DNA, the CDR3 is TGTGCCAGCAGTTCCCCTACGGGGTGGGATCAGCCCCAGCATTTT. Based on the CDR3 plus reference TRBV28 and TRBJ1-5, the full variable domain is DVKVTQSSRYLVKRTGEKVFLECVQDMDHENMFWYRQDPGLGLRLIYFSYDVKMKEKGDIPEGYSVSREKKERFSLILESASTNQTSMYLCASSSPTGWDQPQHFGDGTRLSIL.

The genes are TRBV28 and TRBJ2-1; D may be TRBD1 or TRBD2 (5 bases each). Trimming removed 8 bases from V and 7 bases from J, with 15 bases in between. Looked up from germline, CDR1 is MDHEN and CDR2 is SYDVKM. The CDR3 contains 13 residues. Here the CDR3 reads CASLGEGWNEQFF. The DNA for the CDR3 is TGTGCCAGCCTTGGAGAGGGGTGGAATGAGCAGTTCTTC. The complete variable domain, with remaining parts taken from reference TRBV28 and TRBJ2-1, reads DVKVTQSSRYLVKRTGEKVFLECVQDMDHENMFWYRQDPGLGLRLIYFSYDVKMKEKGDIPEGYSVSREKKERFSLILESASTNQTSMYLCASLGEGWNEQFFGPGTRLTVL.

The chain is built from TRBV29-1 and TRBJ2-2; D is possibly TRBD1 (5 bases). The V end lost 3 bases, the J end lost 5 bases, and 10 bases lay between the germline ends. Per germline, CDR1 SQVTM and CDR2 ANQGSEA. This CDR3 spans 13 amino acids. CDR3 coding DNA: TGCAGCGTTGACAGGGCTGGGACCGGGGAGCTGTTTTTT. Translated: CSVDRAGTGELFF.

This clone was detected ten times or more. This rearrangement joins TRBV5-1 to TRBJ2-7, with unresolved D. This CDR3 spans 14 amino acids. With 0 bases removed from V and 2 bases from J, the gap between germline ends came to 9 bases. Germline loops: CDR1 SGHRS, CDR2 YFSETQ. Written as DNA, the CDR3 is TGCGCCAGCAGCTTGGGAGCAATCGCCTACGAGCAGTACTTC. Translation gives CASSLGAIAYEQYF.

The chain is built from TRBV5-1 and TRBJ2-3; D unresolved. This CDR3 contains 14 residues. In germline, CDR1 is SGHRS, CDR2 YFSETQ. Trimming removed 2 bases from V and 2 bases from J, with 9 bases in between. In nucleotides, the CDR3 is TGCGCCAGCAGCTTCCAGTCCTTCACAGATACGCAGTATTTT. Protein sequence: CASSFQSFTDTQYF.

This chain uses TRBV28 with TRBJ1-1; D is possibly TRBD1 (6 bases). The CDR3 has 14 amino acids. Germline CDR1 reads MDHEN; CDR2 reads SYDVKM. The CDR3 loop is CATYKSTGNTEAFF. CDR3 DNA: TGTGCTACCTACAAATCGACAGGGAACACTGAAGCTTTCTTT.